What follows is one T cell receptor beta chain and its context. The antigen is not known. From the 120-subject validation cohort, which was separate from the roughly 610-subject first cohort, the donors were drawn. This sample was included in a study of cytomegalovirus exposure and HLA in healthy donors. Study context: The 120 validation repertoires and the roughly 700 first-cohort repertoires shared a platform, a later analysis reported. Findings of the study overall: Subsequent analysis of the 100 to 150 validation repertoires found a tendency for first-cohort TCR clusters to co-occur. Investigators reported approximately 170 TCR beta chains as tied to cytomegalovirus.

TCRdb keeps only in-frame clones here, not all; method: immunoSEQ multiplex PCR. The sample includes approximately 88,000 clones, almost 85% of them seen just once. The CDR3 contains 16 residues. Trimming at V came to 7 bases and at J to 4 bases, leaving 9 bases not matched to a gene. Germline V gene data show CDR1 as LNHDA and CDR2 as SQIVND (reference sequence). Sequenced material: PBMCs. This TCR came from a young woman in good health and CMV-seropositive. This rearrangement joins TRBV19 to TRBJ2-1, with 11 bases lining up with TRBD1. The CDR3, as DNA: TGTGCCAGTACGGTTGGGACAGGGGGTTGGTACAATGAGCAGTTCTTC. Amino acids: CASTVGTGGWYNEQFF.